The 2 T cell receptor beta chains presented below share a single source sample, sequenced in a study of blood T cells in healthy people across ages. Primers used in a second PCR of about 6 to 12 cycles were a sample-barcoded 5' primer and a J-beta primer mix. TCRdb redid the calling of the 5' RACE reads with MiXCR, one entry per CDR3 protein. This table holds 710,000 or so distinct CDR3 sequences, less than 40% found once. Sequencing was performed on blood. The source of these receptors is a woman older than 75 in good health.

In this sample, this clonotype turned up many times. The J gene is TRBJ2-6, the V gene TRBV30, with D perhaps TRBD2 (5 bases). The CDR3 consists of 14 residues. The germline CDR1 and CDR2 sequences are GTSNPN and SVGIG (reference sequence). Trimming removed 6 bases at V and 1 base at J, with 10 bases between. CDR3 nucleotides: TGTGCCTGTACCCGGGAATCTGGGGCCAACGTCCTGACTTTC. Translation gives CACTRESGANVLTF.

This clonotype has just one count. V usage is TRBV11-1 and J usage is TRBJ1-1; D gene uncertain. The CDR3 sequence is 14 residues long. Germline CDR1 SGHAT, CDR2 FQDESV (reference sequence). The V end lost 3 bases, the J end lost 6 bases, and 14 bases lay between the germline ends. CDR3 in amino acids: CASSLLKGGSEAFF. The CDR3 bases are TGTGCCAGCAGCTTGTTGAAGGGAGGATCTGAAGCTTTCTTT.